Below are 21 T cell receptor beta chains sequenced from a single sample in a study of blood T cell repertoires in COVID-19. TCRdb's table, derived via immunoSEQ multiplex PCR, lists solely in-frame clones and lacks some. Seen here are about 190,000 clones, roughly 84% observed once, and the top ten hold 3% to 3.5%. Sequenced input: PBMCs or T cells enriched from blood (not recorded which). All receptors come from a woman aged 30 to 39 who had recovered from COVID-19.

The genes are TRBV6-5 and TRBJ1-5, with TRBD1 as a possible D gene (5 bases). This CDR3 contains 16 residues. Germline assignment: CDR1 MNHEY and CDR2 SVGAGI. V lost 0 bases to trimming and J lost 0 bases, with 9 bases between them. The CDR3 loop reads CASSYSAGSSNQPQHF. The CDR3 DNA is TGTGCCAGCAGTTACTCTGCAGGGTCTAGCAATCAGCCCCAGCATTTT.

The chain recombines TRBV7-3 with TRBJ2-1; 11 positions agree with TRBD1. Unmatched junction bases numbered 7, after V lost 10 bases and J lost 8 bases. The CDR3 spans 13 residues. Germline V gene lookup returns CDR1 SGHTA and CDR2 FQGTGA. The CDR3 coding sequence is TGTGCCACCTCGGGACAGGGGGTCGATGAGCAGTTCTTC. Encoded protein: CATSGQGVDEQFF.

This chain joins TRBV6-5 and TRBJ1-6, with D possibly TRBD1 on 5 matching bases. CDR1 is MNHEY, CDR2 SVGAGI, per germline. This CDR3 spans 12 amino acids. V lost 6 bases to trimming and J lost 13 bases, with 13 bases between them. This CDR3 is CASRGVGMPLHF. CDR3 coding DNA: TGTGCCAGCAGAGGGGTGGGGATGCCCCTCCACTTT.

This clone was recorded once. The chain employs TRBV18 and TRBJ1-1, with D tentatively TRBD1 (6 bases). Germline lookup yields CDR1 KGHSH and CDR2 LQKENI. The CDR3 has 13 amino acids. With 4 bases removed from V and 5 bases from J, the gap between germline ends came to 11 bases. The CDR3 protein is CASSRGRGTEAFF. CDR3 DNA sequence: TGTGCCAGCTCACGGGGTAGGGGGACTGAAGCTTTCTTT.

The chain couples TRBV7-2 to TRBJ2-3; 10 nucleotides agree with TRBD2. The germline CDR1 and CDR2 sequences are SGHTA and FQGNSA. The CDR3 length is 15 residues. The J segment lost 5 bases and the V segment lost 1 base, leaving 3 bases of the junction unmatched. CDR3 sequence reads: CASSLVIAGGDTQYF. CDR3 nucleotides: TGTGCCAGCAGCTTAGTTATAGCGGGGGGAGATACGCAGTATTTT.

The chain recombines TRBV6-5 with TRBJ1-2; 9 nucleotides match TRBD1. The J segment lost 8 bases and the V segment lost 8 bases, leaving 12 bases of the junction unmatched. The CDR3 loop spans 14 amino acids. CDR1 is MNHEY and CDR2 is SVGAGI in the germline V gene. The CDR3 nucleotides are TGTGCCAGCGGCACACAGGGGGCCCTCTTCGGCTACACCTTC. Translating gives CASGTQGALFGYTF.

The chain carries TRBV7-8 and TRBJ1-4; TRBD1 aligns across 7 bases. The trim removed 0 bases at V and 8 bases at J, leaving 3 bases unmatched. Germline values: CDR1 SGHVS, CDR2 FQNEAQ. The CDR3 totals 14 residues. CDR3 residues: CASSLATGREKLFF. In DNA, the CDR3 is TGTGCCAGCAGCTTAGCGACAGGGAGGGAAAAACTGTTTTTT. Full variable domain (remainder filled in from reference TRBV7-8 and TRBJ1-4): GAGVSQSPRYKVAKRGQDVALRCDPISGHVSLFWYQQALGQGPEFLTYFQNEAQLDKSGLPSDRFFAERPEGSVSTLKIQRTQQEDSAVYLCASSLATGREKLFFGSGTQLSVL.

The CDR3 DNA follows: TGTGCCAGCAGCCAACGAGCGGGGGGTCGTGATGAGCAGTTCTTC. Translation: CASSQRAGGRDEQFF. V is TRBV3-1 (or the pseudogene TRBV3-2) and J is TRBJ2-1; 9 nucleotides line up with TRBD2. V gave up 2 bases and J gave up 8 bases; unmatched junction bases: 7. This CDR3 is 15 amino acids long. Germline loops: CDR1 LGHDT, CDR2 YNNKEL (reference sequence).

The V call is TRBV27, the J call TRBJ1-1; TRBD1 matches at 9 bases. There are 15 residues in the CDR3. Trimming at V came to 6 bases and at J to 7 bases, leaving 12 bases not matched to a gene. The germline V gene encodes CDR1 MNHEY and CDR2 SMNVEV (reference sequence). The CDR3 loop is CASSAGTGWKSEAFF. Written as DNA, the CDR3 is TGTGCCAGCAGCGCCGGGACAGGGTGGAAGAGTGAAGCTTTCTTT.

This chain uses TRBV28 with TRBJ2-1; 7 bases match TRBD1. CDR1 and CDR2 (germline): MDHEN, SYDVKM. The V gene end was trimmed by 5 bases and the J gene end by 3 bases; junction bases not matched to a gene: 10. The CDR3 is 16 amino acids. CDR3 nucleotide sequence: TGTGCCAGCAGTGGTACTCTAGGGGGCTACTACAATGAGCAGTTCTTC. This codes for CASSGTLGGYYNEQFF.

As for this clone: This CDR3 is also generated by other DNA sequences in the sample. In DNA, the CDR3 is TGTGCCACCAGTGATCAGGGATACACTGAAGCTTTCTTT. It yields the protein CATSDQGYTEAFF. The chain uses TRBV24-1 and TRBJ1-1, with D tentatively TRBD1 (5 bases). The V and J ends lost 3 bases and 3 bases respectively, with 7 bases between them. Germline CDR1 reads KGHDR; CDR2 reads SFDVKD. CDR3 length: 13 residues.

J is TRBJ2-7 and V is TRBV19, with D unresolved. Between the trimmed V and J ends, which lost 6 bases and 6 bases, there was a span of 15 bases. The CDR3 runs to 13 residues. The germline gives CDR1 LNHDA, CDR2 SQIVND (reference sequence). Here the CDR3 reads CASSTRGLGEQYF. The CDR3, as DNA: TGTGCCAGTAGCACCAGAGGCCTGGGCGAGCAGTACTTC.

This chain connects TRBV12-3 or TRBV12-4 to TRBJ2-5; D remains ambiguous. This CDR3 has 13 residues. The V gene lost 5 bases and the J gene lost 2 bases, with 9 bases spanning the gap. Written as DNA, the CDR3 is TGTGCCAGCAGTCCCCCCATGCAAGAGACCCAGTACTTC. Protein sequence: CASSPPMQETQYF.

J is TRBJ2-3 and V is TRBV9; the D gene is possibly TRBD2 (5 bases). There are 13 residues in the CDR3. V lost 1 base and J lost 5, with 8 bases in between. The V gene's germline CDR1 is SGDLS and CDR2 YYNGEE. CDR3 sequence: CASSVRELDTQYF. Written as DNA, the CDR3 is TGTGCCAGCAGCGTACGGGAATTAGATACGCAGTATTTT.

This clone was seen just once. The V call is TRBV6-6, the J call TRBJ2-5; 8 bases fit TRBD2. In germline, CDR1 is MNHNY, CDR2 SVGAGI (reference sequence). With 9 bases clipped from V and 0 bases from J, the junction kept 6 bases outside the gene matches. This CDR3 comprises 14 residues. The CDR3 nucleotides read TGTGCCAGTGACGGGAGGGCGTACCAAGAGACCCAGTACTTC. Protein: CASDGRAYQETQYF.

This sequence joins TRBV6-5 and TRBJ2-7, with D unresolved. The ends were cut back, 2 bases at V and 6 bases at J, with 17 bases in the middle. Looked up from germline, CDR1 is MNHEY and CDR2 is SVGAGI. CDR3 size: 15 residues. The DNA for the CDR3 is TGTGCCAGCAGTTACATCTCTTCGGGTTTTGGCGAGCAGTACTTC. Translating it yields CASSYISSGFGEQYF.

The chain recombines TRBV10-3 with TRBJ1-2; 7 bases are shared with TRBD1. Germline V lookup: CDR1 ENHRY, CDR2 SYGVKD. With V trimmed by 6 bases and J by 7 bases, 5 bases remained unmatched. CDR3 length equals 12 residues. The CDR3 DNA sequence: TGTGCCATCAGCGGGACAGCTCGTGGCTACACCTTC. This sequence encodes CAISGTARGYTF.

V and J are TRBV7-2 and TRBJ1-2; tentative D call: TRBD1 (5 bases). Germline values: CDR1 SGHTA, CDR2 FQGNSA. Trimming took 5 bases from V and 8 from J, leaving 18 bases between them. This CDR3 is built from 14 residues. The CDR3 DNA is TGTGCCAGCAGCACCCCTGGGGGGAGCGGCGGCTACACCTTC. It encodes CASSTPGGSGGYTF. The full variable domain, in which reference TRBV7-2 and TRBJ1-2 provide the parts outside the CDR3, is GAGVSQSPSNKVTEKGKDVELRCDPISGHTALYWYRQSLGQGLEFLIYFQGNSAPDKSGLPSDRFSAERTGGSVSTLTIQRTQQEDSAVYLCASSTPGGSGGYTFGSGTRLTVV.

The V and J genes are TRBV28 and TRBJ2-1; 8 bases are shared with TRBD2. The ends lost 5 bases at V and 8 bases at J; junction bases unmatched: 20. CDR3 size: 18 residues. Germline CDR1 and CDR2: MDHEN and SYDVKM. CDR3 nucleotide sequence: TGTGCCAGCAGTCCTGCCCCCCCGACTAGCGAAGGATGGGATGAGCAGTTCTTC. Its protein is CASSPAPPTSEGWDEQFF.

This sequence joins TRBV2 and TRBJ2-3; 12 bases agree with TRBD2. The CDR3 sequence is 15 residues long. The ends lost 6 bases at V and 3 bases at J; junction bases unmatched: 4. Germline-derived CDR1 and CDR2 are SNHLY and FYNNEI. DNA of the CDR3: TGTGCCAGCAGGGAGACTAGCGGGGGAACAGATACGCAGTATTTT. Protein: CASRETSGGTDTQYF.

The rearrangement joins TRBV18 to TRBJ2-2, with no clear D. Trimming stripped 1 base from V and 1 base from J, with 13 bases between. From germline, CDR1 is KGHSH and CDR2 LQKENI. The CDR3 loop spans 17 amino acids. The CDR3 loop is CASSPLHQEWNTGELFF. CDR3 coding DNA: TGTGCCAGCTCACCACTGCATCAGGAATGGAACACCGGGGAGCTGTTTTTT.